This T cell receptor (beta chain) was recorded in a study of T cell repertoires in cytomegalovirus infection. Overall study results and limits: Of the TCR beta families, the public ones yielded a cumulative frequency that identified carriers of CMV plus the relevant HLA.

This clonotype was recorded at least ten times. Its target is unknown. TCRdb re-called the reads through MiXCR, storing one row per CDR3 protein. The data contain around 450,000 distinct CDR3 sequences, roughly 31% of them singletons. CDR3 size: 14 residues. The V and J ends lost 5 bases and 6 bases respectively, with 11 bases between them. Germline V gene lookup returns CDR1 SGHVS and CDR2 FNYEAQ. The receptor was isolated from a human donor in good health (CMV status not recorded). Some clones in this sample may be carry-over from other donors' samples. Source material: PBMCs. The chain has TRBV7-6 and TRBJ1-6; no clear D gene. CDR3 sequence (DNA): TGTGCCAGCAGCCCAAGCGGATTTAATTCACCCCTCCACTTT. Translating it yields CASSPSGFNSPLHF.